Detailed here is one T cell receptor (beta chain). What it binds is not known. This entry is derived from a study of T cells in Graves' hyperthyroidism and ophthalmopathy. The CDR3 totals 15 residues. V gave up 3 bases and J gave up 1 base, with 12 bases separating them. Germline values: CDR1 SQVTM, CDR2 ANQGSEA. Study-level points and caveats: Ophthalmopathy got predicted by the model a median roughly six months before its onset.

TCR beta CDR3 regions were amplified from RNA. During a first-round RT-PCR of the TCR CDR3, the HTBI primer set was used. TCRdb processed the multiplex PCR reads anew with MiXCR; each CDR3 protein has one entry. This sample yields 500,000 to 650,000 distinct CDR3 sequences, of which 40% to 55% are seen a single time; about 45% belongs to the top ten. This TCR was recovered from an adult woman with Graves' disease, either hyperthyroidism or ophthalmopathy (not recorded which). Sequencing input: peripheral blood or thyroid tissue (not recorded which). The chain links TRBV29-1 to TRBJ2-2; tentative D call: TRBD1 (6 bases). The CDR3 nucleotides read TGCAGCGTTGACCTCGGGACAAAGAACACCGGGGAGCTGTTTTTT. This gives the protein CSVDLGTKNTGELFF.